The 4 T cell receptor beta chains below were found in one sample sequenced in a study of blood T cell repertoires in COVID-19. Assay used: immunoSEQ multiplex PCR; TCRdb lists only in-frame clones, some missing. The sample has roughly 130,000 clones, approximately 80% seen once. Sequenced input: peripheral blood. The receptors stem from a man aged 50-59 years with acute or convalescent COVID-19.

This clone was seen once. The gene calls are TRBV7-8 and TRBJ2-1; TRBD1 aligns across 9 bases. V trimming: 2 bases; J trimming: 9 bases; junction bases outside the gene matches: 8. Germline CDR1 is SGHVS and CDR2 is FQNEAQ. The CDR3 runs to 15 residues. The chain's CDR3 is CASSLTRDRVSEQFF. The CDR3 region has the DNA TGTGCCAGCAGCTTAACCCGGGACAGGGTAAGTGAGCAGTTCTTC.

This clone was seen more than once but under ten times. The rearrangement uses TRBV15 and TRBJ2-4; 11 bases match TRBD2. The germline CDR1 and CDR2 sequences are LNHNV and YYDKDF (reference sequence). This CDR3 is built from 15 residues. The J segment lost 5 bases and the V segment lost 3 bases, leaving 3 bases of the junction unmatched. The CDR3 DNA reads TGTGCCACCAGCAGGGCTAGCGGGGGGCAAAACATTCAGTACTTC. Translation: CATSRASGGQNIQYF.

V gene TRBV4-1 combines with J gene TRBJ2-1; tentatively, D is TRBD2 (5 bases). The V gene's germline CDR1 is MGHRA and CDR2 YSYEKL. V was shortened by 0 bases and J by 9 bases, with 12 bases between the two germline ends. CDR3 size: 14 residues. CDR3 DNA: TGCGCCAGCAGCCAAGAAAGTCGAGGGAGTGAGCAGTTCTTC. Translation: CASSQESRGSEQFF.

The rearrangement joins TRBV9 to TRBJ2-2; 9 bases are a match to TRBD2. J was trimmed by 2 bases and V by 5 bases; bases with no gene match: 7. Germline CDR1 and CDR2: SGDLS and YYNGEE. This CDR3 spans 16 amino acids. The CDR3 protein is CASRGGGTSNTGELFF. DNA of the CDR3: TGTGCCAGCAGAGGAGGGGGGACTAGCAACACCGGGGAGCTGTTTTTT.